A selection of T cell receptor beta chains follows, all from one sample in a study of blood T cells in healthy people across ages. TCRdb passed the 5' RACE reads through MiXCR, listing each CDR3 protein once. The sample has hundreds of thousands of distinct CDR3 sequences; 25% to 30% are singletons. The sequencing sample was made of blood. The receptors derive from a woman older than 75 in good health. CDR3s include the opening cysteine and the closing phenylalanine or tryptophan. The order of the fields is V gene, clone size, D gene, J gene, CDR3 DNA, CDR3 protein. D genes are given only for firm matches. Where a row states a size, it is once, few, many or the class of an expanded clone; other rows omit it.

TRBV18,few,-,TRBJ2-7,TGTGCCAGCTCCAACCAGGGACGCTACGAGCAGTACTTC,CASSNQGRYEQYF
TRBV5-4,-,TRBD1,TRBJ1-5,TGTGCCAGCAGCTTAGAACTCCGGGACAGGTACCAGCAGTGGCTCAATCAGCCCCAGCATTTT,CASSLELRDRYQQWLNQPQHF
TRBV27,few,TRBD1,TRBJ1-2,TGTGCCAGCAGTTTATCAGGAACGGCCCGGGACAGAAAATTTAACTATGGCTACACCTTC,CASSLSGTARDRKFNYGYTF
TRBV10-3,many,TRBD1,TRBJ1-6,TGTGCCATCAGACAGACAGGGGATAATTCACCCCTCCACTTT,CAIRQTGDNSPLHF
TRBV20-1,-,-,TRBJ1-2,TGCAGTGCAGGTACCGGGACTCCTCCAGGCTACACCTTC,CSAGTGTPPGYTF
TRBV20-1,many,TRBD2,TRBJ2-1,TGCAGTGCGCCGCCGTGGGGACTAGCGGGGGCGCTCAATGAGCAGTTCTTC,CSAPPWGLAGALNEQFF
TRBV5-1,-,-,TRBJ1-6,TGCGCCAGCAGCTCCTCAGGCGCAGATAATTCACCCCTCCACTTT,CASSSSGADNSPLHF
TRBV12-3/TRBV12-4,-,TRBD2,TRBJ2-5,TGTGCCAGCAGCGCCGGACTAGCGGGGGGGCCTATTAGCAATGAGCAGTACTTC,CASSAGLAGGPISNEQYF
TRBV18,-,TRBD1,TRBJ2-3,TGTGCCAGCTCACCAGTTATGGACAGGGTACATACGCAGTATTTT,CASSPVMDRVHTQYF
TRBV27,few,-,TRBJ1-1,TGTGCCAGCATCCCAAATTGGAGGACTGAAGCTTTCTTT,CASIPNWRTEAFF
TRBV6-5,few,TRBD2,TRBJ2-1,TGTGCCAGCAGTCGGACTAGATTCGAGCAGTTCTTC,CASSRTRFEQFF
TRBV20-1,many,TRBD2,TRBJ2-5,TGCAGTGCACCGGGACTAGCGGGGACCAAAGAGACCCAGTACTTC,CSAPGLAGTKETQYF
TRBV7-8,many,-,TRBJ2-1,TGTGCCAGCAGCCCGATCAGCTACTCCTACAATGAGCAGTTCTTC,CASSPISYSYNEQFF
TRBV30,-,-,TRBJ2-3,TGTGCCTGGAGGGGGTTAGGCACAGATACGCAGTATTTT,CAWRGLGTDTQYF
TRBV5-1,-,-,TRBJ1-2,TGCGCCAGCAGCTTGGAATTGGGTCTCGGTGGCTACACCTTC,CASSLELGLGGYTF
TRBV28,-,-,TRBJ1-1,TGTGCCAGCAGTTCGAGGGGGGCTGAAGCTTTCTTT,CASSSRGAEAFF
TRBV11-3,-,-,TRBJ1-1,TGTGCCAGCAATTCAGAGATGAACACTGAAGCTTTCTTT,CASNSEMNTEAFF
TRBV4-3,many,-,TRBJ1-6,TGCGCCAGCACCTCCGGGACAAGGGTATCCTATAATTCACCCCTCCACTTT,CASTSGTRVSYNSPLHF
TRBV5-1,-,-,TRBJ2-5,TGCGCCAGCAGCACCAGGGGAGGGGGGGCCGGTGAGCAGTACTTC,CASSTRGGGAGEQYF
TRBV7-2,many,-,TRBJ2-5,TGTGCCAGCAGCTTAGCAGGGCGGGTGGAGACCCAGTACTTC,CASSLAGRVETQYF
TRBV10-3,many,-,TRBJ2-7,TGTGCCAACAAACGAGGGAAACGGACGTCCTACGAGCAGTACTTC,CANKRGKRTSYEQYF
TRBV5-1,-,TRBD2,TRBJ2-2,TGCGCCAGCAGTCGACTAGCGCTAGACACCGGGGAGCTGTTTTTT,CASSRLALDTGELFF
TRBV6-1,-,TRBD1,TRBJ2-2,TGTGCCAGCAGCGGAGACAGGGGGGGGTACGCCGGGGAGCTGTTTTTT,CASSGDRGGYAGELFF
TRBV5-1,-,TRBD1,TRBJ2-7,TGCGCCAGCAGTTGGACAGGGGGTGTCGACGAGCAGTACTTC,CASSWTGGVDEQYF
TRBV5-6,-,-,TRBJ2-7,TGTGCCAGCAGCTCTTTCAGGGGATACGAGCAGTACTTC,CASSSFRGYEQYF
TRBV5-1,-,-,TRBJ2-5,TGCGCCAGCAGCCACGGACCTCAAGAACAAGAGACCCAGTACTTC,CASSHGPQEQETQYF
TRBV10-3,-,TRBD2,TRBJ2-3,TGTGCCGTCAGTGAAGCGGGGGGGCGGACAGATACGCAGTATTTT,CAVSEAGGRTDTQYF
TRBV3-1,-,TRBD2,TRBJ2-5,TGTGCCAGCAGCCCAGGGACTACCTTGAACGGGCAGTACTTC,CASSPGTTLNGQYF
TRBV6-2/TRBV6-3,many,-,TRBJ2-6,TGTGCCAGCAGTTACCCAGGGGCCAACGTCCTGACTTTC,CASSYPGANVLTF
TRBV10-3,many,-,TRBJ2-6,TGTGCCATCACGTCAGGGGCCAAGAGCTCTGGGGCCAACGTCCTGACTTTC,CAITSGAKSSGANVLTF
TRBV29-1,many,TRBD1,TRBJ1-2,TGCAGCGTTGACAGGTCAGGGGGCTACTATGGCTACACCTTC,CSVDRSGGYYGYTF
TRBV12-3/TRBV12-4,-,-,TRBJ2-4,TGTGCCAGCAGTTTAGAGTACTGGGGAGGTGCCAAAAACATTCAGTACTTC,CASSLEYWGGAKNIQYF
TRBV12-3/TRBV12-4,-,TRBD1,TRBJ2-2,TGTGCCAGCTACAAGGGGGCGGTCGGGGAGCTGTTTTTT,CASYKGAVGELFF
TRBV19,-,-,TRBJ1-6,TGTGCCAGTAGAGGGAAAGGAGGTTCACCCCTCCACTTT,CASRGKGGSPLHF
TRBV7-2,few,-,TRBJ1-4,TGTGCCAGCAGCAAGACAGCCGCGGGTGAAAAACTGTTTTTT,CASSKTAAGEKLFF
TRBV3-1,-,-,TRBJ2-3,TGTGTCAGCAGTAGATCCACAGGGACTAGCACAGATACGCAGTATTTT,CVSSRSTGTSTDTQYF
TRBV30,few,-,TRBJ1-1,TGTGCCTGGGGGAGACTGAACACTGAAGCTTTCTTT,CAWGRLNTEAFF
TRBV20-1,many,TRBD1,TRBJ2-7,TGCAGTGCTACTCCTGACAGGGGGCTGGCGTACGAGCAGTACTTC,CSATPDRGLAYEQYF
TRBV24-1,-,TRBD1,TRBJ2-5,TGTGCCACCAGTGATCCTAGGACAGGGGAAGAGACCCAGTACTTC,CATSDPRTGEETQYF
TRBV4-1,many,-,TRBJ2-3,TGCGCCAGCAGCCCCGTCGGGCTAGTCGGGACAGATACGCAGTATTTT,CASSPVGLVGTDTQYF
TRBV12-3/TRBV12-4,many,-,TRBJ1-1,TGTGCCAGCAGTTTCTTATTCGGGACTGAAGCTTTCTTT,CASSFLFGTEAFF
TRBV29-1,many,-,TRBJ1-2,TGCAGCGTCGCCCCCGGCGGGGCTAACTATGGCTACACCTTC,CSVAPGGANYGYTF
TRBV2,many,-,TRBJ2-3,TGTGCCAGCACGATGGTTTACACAGATACGCAGTATTTT,CASTMVYTDTQYF
TRBV27,few,-,TRBJ2-5,TGTGCCAGCAGTTTAACGGGTGGGACCCAGTACTTC,CASSLTGGTQYF
TRBV6-2/TRBV6-3,many,TRBD2,TRBJ2-1,TGTGCCAGCAGTTACGGACGACTAGCGGGGAGGGATGAGCAGTTCTTC,CASSYGRLAGRDEQFF
TRBV5-1,few,-,TRBJ1-1,TGCGCCAGCAGCCAGGAAGGGAGGAACACTGAAGCTTTCTTT,CASSQEGRNTEAFF
TRBV4-1,-,-,TRBJ2-2,TGCGCCAGCAGCCAGGGCGGTTGGCGGGGGCAGAACACCGGGGAGCTGTTTTTT,CASSQGGWRGQNTGELFF
TRBV15,many,-,TRBJ1-5,TGTGCCACCAGCAGGCTTGGGGAGCCCCAGCATTTT,CATSRLGEPQHF
TRBV20-1,-,-,TRBJ1-5,TGCAGTACTAGAGGCTCAGACAGAGGTAATCAGCCCCAGCATTTT,CSTRGSDRGNQPQHF